One sample yielded the 32 T cell receptor beta chains listed below, sequenced in a study of blood T cell repertoires in COVID-19. Assay: immunoSEQ multiplex PCR; the TCRdb copy retains only in-frame clones and omits some. The table records a few hundred thousand clones, about 88% of them present only once. Source material: peripheral blood. The receptors originated from a man younger than 40 with active or convalescent COVID-19.

This rearrangement joins TRBV7-9 to TRBJ2-1; 9 nucleotides agree with TRBD1. The CDR3 contains 18 residues. Germline V lookup: CDR1 SEHNR, CDR2 FQNEAQ (reference sequence). The junction had 20 bases not matched to a gene; V was cut back by 5 bases and J by 9 bases. CDR3 sequence reads: CASSTVGQGFLTGGEQFF. Written as DNA, the CDR3 is TGTGCCAGCAGCACCGTGGGACAGGGTTTCCTCACTGGTGGTGAGCAGTTCTTC.

CDR3 in DNA: TGTGCCAGCAGACCTGACAGGGGCAATCAGCCCCAGCATTTT. Its protein product is CASRPDRGNQPQHF. This chain connects TRBV6-5 to TRBJ1-5; 7 bases are a match to TRBD1. V gave up 6 bases and J gave up 2 bases; unmatched junction bases: 4. Germline V gene lookup returns CDR1 MNHEY and CDR2 SVGAGI. This CDR3 region has 14 residues.

The chain couples TRBV14 to TRBJ1-2; D is undetermined. The CDR3 has 13 residues. The V end lost 3 bases, the J end lost 7 bases, and 12 bases lay between the germline ends. The germline CDR1 and CDR2 sequences are SGHDN and FVKESK. The CDR3 DNA sequence: TGTGCCAGCAGCCAGTCTTTATCGAGTGGCTACACCTTC. It translates to CASSQSLSSGYTF.

The chain recombines TRBV11-2 with TRBJ2-1; D possibly corresponds to TRBD1 (5 bases). This CDR3 is 13 amino acids long. CDR1 and CDR2 from the germline V gene are SGHAT and FQNNGV. Between the trimmed V and J ends, which lost 6 bases and 8 bases, there was a span of 14 bases. The CDR3 DNA follows: TGTGCCAGCAGATCTATCAGGGTTCATGAGCAGTTCTTC. Its protein product is CASRSIRVHEQFF.

J is TRBJ1-3 and V is TRBV9; D not resolved. This CDR3 is 14 amino acids long. Germline loops: CDR1 SGDLS, CDR2 YYNGEE. The germline V and J ends were trimmed by 4 bases and 2 bases, with 10 bases remaining between them. The DNA for the CDR3 is TGTGCCAGCAGCCCCCGGACTGCTGGAAACACCATATATTTT. Its protein is CASSPRTAGNTIYF.

The rearrangement links TRBV7-9 to TRBJ2-3; maybe TRBD1 (6 bases). The CDR3 is 15 amino acids. Looked up from germline, CDR1 is SEHNR and CDR2 is FQNEAQ (reference sequence). V shed 4 bases and J shed 1 base, with 12 bases lying between them. Here the CDR3 DNA reads TGTGCCAGCAGCTCCCGGGACACCCGCACAGATACGCAGTATTTT. Translating it yields CASSSRDTRTDTQYF.

The genes are TRBV7-2 and TRBJ1-5, with a tentative D call TRBD1 (6 bases). Germline V gene data show CDR1 as SGHTA and CDR2 as FQGNSA. Trimming cost V 5 bases and J 1 base, with 12 bases left between them. This CDR3 comprises 15 residues. CDR3 coding DNA: TGTGCCAGCAGCGCACAGGGATTGAGCAATCAGCCCCAGCATTTT. Residues: CASSAQGLSNQPQHF. Together with reference TRBV7-2 and TRBJ1-5, the CDR3 gives the full variable domain: GAGVSQSPSNKVTEKGKDVELRCDPISGHTALYWYRQSLGQGLEFLIYFQGNSAPDKSGLPSDRFSAERTGGSVSTLTIQRTQQEDSAVYLCASSAQGLSNQPQHFGDGTRLSIL.

This clone has a single count. The V gene is TRBV19, the J gene TRBJ1-5; D perhaps matches TRBD1 (6 bases). With 7 bases removed from V and 3 bases from J, the gap between germline ends came to 19 bases. The CDR3 runs to 16 residues. The germline gives CDR1 LNHDA, CDR2 SQIVND (reference sequence). CDR3 nucleotide sequence: TGTGCCAGTATCGGGAGGGGGGGCCTTTCCAATCAGCCCCAGCATTTT. This codes for CASIGRGGLSNQPQHF.

V is TRBV5-1 and J is TRBJ1-2; D is undetermined. Looked up from germline, CDR1 is SGHRS and CDR2 is YFSETQ. This CDR3 is 14 amino acids long. The ends were cut back, 1 base at V and 3 bases at J, with 10 bases in the middle. DNA of the CDR3: TGCGCCAGCAGCTTGTACCCCAGCGACTATGGCTACACCTTC. Translating it yields CASSLYPSDYGYTF.

The chain recombines TRBV28 with TRBJ1-1, with TRBD1 as a possible D gene (5 bases). Trimming removed 7 bases at V and 5 bases at J, with 29 bases between. CDR1 is MDHEN and CDR2 is SYDVKM in the germline V gene. This CDR3 contains 18 residues. The CDR3 sequence is CASKSGGGALTVRTEAFF. DNA of the CDR3: TGTGCCAGCAAAAGTGGGGGGGGTGCCCTTACCGTTAGGACTGAAGCTTTCTTT.

DNA for the CDR3: TGTGCCAGCAGCTTGGCCAGGAACTATGGCTACACCTTC. Protein sequence: CASSLARNYGYTF. The V and J genes are TRBV5-4 and TRBJ1-2; no definite D call. CDR1 and CDR2 (germline): SGHNT, YYREEE (reference sequence). The V end lost 0 bases, the J end lost 2 bases, and 5 bases lay between the germline ends. The length of the CDR3 is 13 residues.

This chain joins TRBV5-1 and TRBJ2-1; TRBD2 matches at 9 bases. This CDR3 contains 17 residues. Germline CDR1 SGHRS, CDR2 YFSETQ. V trimming: 0 bases; J trimming: 5 bases; junction bases outside the gene matches: 9. The DNA of the CDR3 is TGCGCCAGCAGCTTGGAAGCAGCGGGGGGCCCTAACAATGAGCAGTTCTTC. Residues: CASSLEAAGGPNNEQFF.

As DNA, the CDR3 is TGTGCCAGCAGCCCCGGGGGGCCTAACTATGGCTACACCTTC. Residues: CASSPGGPNYGYTF. The gene calls are TRBV27 and TRBJ1-2; perhaps TRBD1 as D (6 bases). V was shortened by 6 bases and J by 0 bases, with 11 bases between the two germline ends. Germline CDR1 MNHEY, CDR2 SMNVEV (reference sequence). This CDR3 comprises 14 residues.

Here the CDR3 reads CASSVSGTTGNTIYF. The CDR3, as DNA: TGTGCCAGCAGCGTCTCCGGGACAACTGGAAACACCATATATTTT. The genes are TRBV9 and TRBJ1-3; a possible D gene is TRBD1 (6 bases). This CDR3 has 15 amino acids. The V gene's germline CDR1 is SGDLS and CDR2 YYNGEE. V lost 2 bases and J lost 2, with 11 bases in between.

This rearrangement joins TRBV9 to TRBJ2-3; TRBD2 aligns across 11 bases. After removal of 3 bases from V and 3 bases from J, the junction contained 6 bases not matched to a gene. Looked up from germline, CDR1 is SGDLS and CDR2 is YYNGEE. There are 16 residues in the CDR3. The CDR3 sequence is CASSEALAGGTDTQYF. In DNA form, the CDR3 reads TGTGCCAGCAGCGAGGCCCTAGCGGGGGGAACAGATACGCAGTATTTT.

J is TRBJ2-5 and V is TRBV5-4, with D maybe TRBD2 (5 bases). There are 14 residues in the CDR3. V was trimmed by 0 bases and J by 4 bases, leaving 10 bases between them. Germline lookup yields CDR1 SGHNT and CDR2 YYREEE (reference sequence). This CDR3 reads CASSLAVGRETQYF. The CDR3, as DNA: TGTGCCAGCAGCTTGGCCGTTGGGAGAGAGACCCAGTACTTC. Full variable domain (remainder filled in from reference TRBV5-4 and TRBJ2-5): ETGVTQSPTHLIKTRGQQVTLRCSSQSGHNTVSWYQQALGQGPQFIFQYYREEENGRGNFPPRFSGLQFPNYSSELNVNALELDDSALYLCASSLAVGRETQYFGPGTRLLVL.

A single count supports this clone. The chain links TRBV5-8 to TRBJ2-7; D gene unclear. Germline CDR1 reads SGHTS; CDR2 reads YDEGEE. V was trimmed by 2 bases and J by 9 bases, leaving 12 bases between them. CDR3 size: 12 residues. DNA for the CDR3: TGTGCCAGCAGCTTTGCCCTTCCGAGGCAGTACTTC. Translating it yields CASSFALPRQYF.

The chain uses TRBV6-5 and TRBJ1-5; tentative D call: TRBD1 (6 bases). This CDR3 region has 13 residues. Germline lookup yields CDR1 MNHEY and CDR2 SVGAGI. CDR3 DNA sequence: TGTGCAAGCTGCAGGGGCTCGAATCAGCCCCAGCATTTT. It translates to CASCRGSNQPQHF.

This chain uses TRBV6-5 with TRBJ1-4; D might be TRBD1 (5 bases). Deletions cut 2 bases from V and 8 bases from J, with 18 bases between. Looked up from germline, CDR1 is MNHEY and CDR2 is SVGAGI. CDR3 length: 16 residues. The CDR3 here is CASSYGGGGYLEKLFF. The CDR3 DNA sequence: TGTGCCAGCAGTTACGGCGGGGGTGGTTACCTAGAAAAACTGTTTTTT.

The sample holds a few counts of this clone. The chain carries TRBV3-1 (or the pseudogene TRBV3-2) and TRBJ2-1; D not certain. V was clipped by 0 bases and J by 9 bases, with 3 bases between them. The CDR3 runs to 11 residues. CDR1 is LGHDT and CDR2 is YNNKEL in the germline V gene (reference sequence). In DNA, the CDR3 is TGTGCCAGCAGCCAAGAGGCTGAGCAGTTCTTC. Encoded protein: CASSQEAEQFF.

The chain is built from TRBV7-2 and TRBJ1-3; D might be TRBD1 (5 bases). V gave up 0 bases and J gave up 2 bases, with 11 bases separating them. Germline V gives CDR1 SGHTA, CDR2 FQGNSA. The CDR3 loop spans 16 amino acids. The CDR3 spells CASSLAGGGTGNTIYF. The CDR3 DNA reads TGTGCCAGCAGCTTAGCCGGGGGGGGTACTGGAAACACCATATATTTT.

The chain uses TRBV7-7 and TRBJ2-5; the match to TRBD1 covers 9 bases. Trimming cost V 5 bases and J 4 bases; bases outside gene matches: 8. There are 15 residues in the CDR3. The germline V gene encodes CDR1 SSHAT and CDR2 FNYEAQ (reference sequence). The CDR3 loop is CASSPGGGQGETQYF. CDR3 bases: TGTGCCAGCAGCCCAGGTGGGGGACAGGGAGAGACCCAGTACTTC. Looking up the rest from reference TRBV7-7 and TRBJ2-5 gives the full variable domain: GAGVSQSPRYKVTKRGQDVTLRCDPISSHATLYWYQQALGQGPEFLTYFNYEAQPDKSGLPSDRFSAERPEGSISTLTIQRTEQRDSAMYRCASSPGGGQGETQYFGPGTRLLVL.

The chain is built from TRBV5-1 and TRBJ2-7; TRBD1 aligns across 10 bases. This CDR3 is 15 amino acids long. The germline V gene encodes CDR1 SGHRS and CDR2 YFSETQ. V lost 3 bases and J lost 7; bases outside the gene matches: 10. The CDR3 sequence is CASSSRTDRGREQYF. DNA of the CDR3: TGCGCCAGCAGCTCGAGGACAGACAGGGGGCGAGAGCAGTACTTC.

The V gene is TRBV3-1 (or the pseudogene TRBV3-2), the J gene TRBJ1-5, with a possible D match to TRBD1 (5 bases). V was pared by 0 bases and J by 4 bases, with 10 bases between. Germline V gene lookup returns CDR1 LGHDT and CDR2 YNNKEL (reference sequence). CDR3 length: 15 amino acids. The CDR3 is CASSQDAGLNQPQHF. The CDR3 DNA reads TGTGCCAGCAGCCAAGATGCAGGGCTAAATCAGCCCCAGCATTTT.

The chain carries TRBV6-5 and TRBJ2-5; weak D call: TRBD2 (5 bases). CDR1 is MNHEY, CDR2 SVGAGI, per germline. The CDR3 runs 12 residues. V was trimmed by 8 bases and J by 2 bases, leaving 9 bases between them. The CDR3 protein is CASGETQETQYF. CDR3 nucleotides: TGTGCCAGCGGGGAGACACAAGAGACCCAGTACTTC.

The chain links TRBV6-5 to TRBJ2-7; D is undetermined. Germline V CDR1 and CDR2: MNHEY, SVGAGI. Deletions cut 9 bases from V and 5 bases from J, with 14 bases between. The CDR3 is 12 residues long. CDR3 loop: CARSLILDEQYF. The CDR3 region has the DNA TGTGCCAGGTCCCTAATTTTGGACGAGCAGTACTTC.

This chain uses TRBV5-1 with TRBJ2-2; D remains ambiguous. The CDR3 is 14 residues long. CDR1 is SGHRS, CDR2 YFSETQ, per germline. With 0 bases removed from V and 6 bases from J, the gap between germline ends came to 9 bases. The CDR3 here is CASSLARNSGELFF. CDR3 nucleotides: TGCGCCAGCAGCTTGGCTAGAAACTCCGGGGAGCTGTTTTTT.

The chain couples TRBV7-2 to TRBJ2-7, with TRBD1 matching 8 bases. The trim removed 1 base at V and 0 bases at J, leaving 2 bases unmatched. The CDR3 totals 15 residues. Germline values: CDR1 SGHTA, CDR2 FQGNSA. The chain's CDR3 is CASSLGQGSSYEQYF. The DNA for the CDR3 is TGTGCCAGCAGCTTAGGACAGGGGAGCTCCTACGAGCAGTACTTC.

V is TRBV9 and J is TRBJ2-3, with 9 bases identical to TRBD2. With 2 bases clipped from V and 6 bases from J, the junction kept 13 bases outside the gene matches. Germline values: CDR1 SGDLS, CDR2 YYNGEE. This CDR3 is built from 17 residues. The CDR3 coding sequence is TGTGCCAGCAGCGTCTGGACTAGCGCCGCAGGTCCCGATACGCAGTATTTT. Translated, it gives CASSVWTSAAGPDTQYF.

The V call is TRBV11-2, the J call TRBJ2-5; 8 bases are shared with TRBD2. The ends lost 3 bases at V and 3 bases at J; junction bases unmatched: 9. Germline V lookup: CDR1 SGHAT, CDR2 FQNNGV. There are 16 residues in the CDR3. DNA of the CDR3: TGTGCCAGCAGCTTCTCCGGGGGGGCCGGAGAAGAGACCCAGTACTTC. The encoded protein is CASSFSGGAGEETQYF.

V gene TRBV19 combines with J gene TRBJ1-2; maybe TRBD1 (6 bases). Germline V gives CDR1 LNHDA, CDR2 SQIVND (reference sequence). V was pared by 6 bases and J by 7 bases, with 21 bases between. This CDR3 contains 15 residues. The CDR3 loop reads CASRPSSDSHSGYTF. The CDR3 bases are TGTGCCAGTAGGCCCAGCTCGGACAGTCATAGTGGCTACACCTTC.

The chain employs TRBV9 and TRBJ1-1; TRBD1 matches 8 bases. Germline V gives CDR1 SGDLS, CDR2 YYNGEE. This CDR3 has 15 residues. Trimming took 0 bases from V and 3 from J; bases not matched to a gene: 4. In DNA, the CDR3 is TGTGCCAGCAGCGTAGGGGACAGGATGTACACTGAAGCTTTCTTT. Its translation: CASSVGDRMYTEAFF.